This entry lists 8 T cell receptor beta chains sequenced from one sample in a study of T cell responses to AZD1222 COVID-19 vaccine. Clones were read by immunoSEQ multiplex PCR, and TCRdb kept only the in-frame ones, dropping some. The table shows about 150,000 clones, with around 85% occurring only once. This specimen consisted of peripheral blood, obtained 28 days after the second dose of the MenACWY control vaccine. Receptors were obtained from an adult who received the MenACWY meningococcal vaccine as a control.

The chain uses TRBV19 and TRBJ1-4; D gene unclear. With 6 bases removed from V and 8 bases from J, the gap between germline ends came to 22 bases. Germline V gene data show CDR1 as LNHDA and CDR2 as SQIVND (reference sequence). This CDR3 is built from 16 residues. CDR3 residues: CASRSRFVGFGEKLFF. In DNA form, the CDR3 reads TGTGCCAGTAGGTCCAGGTTTGTGGGGTTTGGAGAAAAACTGTTTTTT.

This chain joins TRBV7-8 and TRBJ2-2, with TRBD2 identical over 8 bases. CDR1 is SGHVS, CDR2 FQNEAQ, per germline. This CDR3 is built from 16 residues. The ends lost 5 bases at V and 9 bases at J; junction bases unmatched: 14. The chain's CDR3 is CASSLLTGGSLRELFF. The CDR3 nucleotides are TGTGCCAGCAGCCTTCTAACGGGAGGGTCTTTGAGGGAGCTGTTTTTT.

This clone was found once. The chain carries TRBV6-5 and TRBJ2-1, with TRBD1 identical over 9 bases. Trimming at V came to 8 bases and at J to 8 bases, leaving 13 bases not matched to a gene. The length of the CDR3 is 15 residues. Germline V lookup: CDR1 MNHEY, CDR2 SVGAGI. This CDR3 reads CASGARDRDSHEQFF. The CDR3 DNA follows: TGTGCCAGCGGCGCCCGGGACAGGGATTCCCATGAGCAGTTCTTC.

Here the CDR3 DNA reads TGTGCCAGCAGTGAGGTGTTGGGCTACACCTTC. Its protein is CASSEVLGYTF. The chain recombines TRBV25-1 with TRBJ1-2, with no clear D. The CDR3 sequence is 11 residues long. The V and J ends lost 3 bases and 8 bases respectively, with 7 bases between them. CDR1 is MGHDK, CDR2 SYGVNS, per germline.

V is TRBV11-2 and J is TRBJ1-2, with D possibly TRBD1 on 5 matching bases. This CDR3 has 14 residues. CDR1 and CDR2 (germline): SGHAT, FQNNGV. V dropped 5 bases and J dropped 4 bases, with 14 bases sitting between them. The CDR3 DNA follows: TGTGCCAGCAGCCCAACTCCGGGGCCCTATGGCTACACCTTC. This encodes CASSPTPGPYGYTF.

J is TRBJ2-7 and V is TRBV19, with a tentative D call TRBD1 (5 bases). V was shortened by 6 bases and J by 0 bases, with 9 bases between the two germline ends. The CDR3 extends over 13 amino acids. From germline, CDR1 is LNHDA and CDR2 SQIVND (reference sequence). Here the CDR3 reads CASRGLGSYEQYF. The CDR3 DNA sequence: TGTGCCAGTAGGGGGCTAGGCTCCTACGAGCAGTACTTC.

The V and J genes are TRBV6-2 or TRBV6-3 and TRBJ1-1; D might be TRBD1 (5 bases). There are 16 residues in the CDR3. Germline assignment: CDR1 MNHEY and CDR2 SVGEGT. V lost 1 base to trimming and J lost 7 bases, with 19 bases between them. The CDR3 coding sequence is TGTGCCAGCAGTTACTTTAGTCGACGGCAGAGGGGTGAAGCTTTCTTT. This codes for CASSYFSRRQRGEAFF.

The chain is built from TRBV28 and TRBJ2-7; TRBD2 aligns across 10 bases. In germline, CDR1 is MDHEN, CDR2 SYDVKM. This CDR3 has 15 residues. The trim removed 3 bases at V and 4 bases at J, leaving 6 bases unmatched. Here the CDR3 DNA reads TGTGCCAGCAGTTTCCCTACTAGCGGGAATTACGAGCAGTACTTC. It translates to CASSFPTSGNYEQYF.